This TCR beta chain was recorded in a study of blood T cells in healthy people across ages. A J-beta primer mix and a sample-barcoded 5' primer were used in a second PCR of roughly 7 to 12 cycles. MiXCR, run by TCRdb on the 5' RACE reads, gives a single entry per CDR3 protein. The table records over 500,000 distinct CDR3 sequences, around 52% of them present only once. Study-level results: Diversity of TCR beta per million T cells declined in a roughly linear way with age. Relative to aged donors, long-lived donors carried more naive CD4+ cells and displayed higher diversity.

There are 14 residues in the CDR3. Germline loops: CDR1 SGHRS, CDR2 YFSETQ. V dropped 0 bases and J dropped 3 bases, with 9 bases sitting between them. This clonotype appeared many times. Its antigen is unknown. Material for sequencing was blood. The chain couples TRBV5-1 to TRBJ1-1; D might be TRBD1 (6 bases). This clonotype was obtained from an elderly woman in good health. CDR3 DNA: TGCGCCAGCAGCTTGGTACAGGGAGACACTGAAGCTTTCTTT. Its protein product is CASSLVQGDTEAFF.